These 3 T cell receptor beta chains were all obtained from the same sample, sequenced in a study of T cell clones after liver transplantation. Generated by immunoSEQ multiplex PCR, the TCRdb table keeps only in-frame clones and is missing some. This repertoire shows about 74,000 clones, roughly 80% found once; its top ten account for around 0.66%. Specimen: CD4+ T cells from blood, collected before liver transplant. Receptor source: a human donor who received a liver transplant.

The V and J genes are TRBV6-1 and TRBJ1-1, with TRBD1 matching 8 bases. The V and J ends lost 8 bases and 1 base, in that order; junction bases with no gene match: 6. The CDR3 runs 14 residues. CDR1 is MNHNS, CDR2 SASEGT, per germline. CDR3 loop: CASSYQGANTEAFF. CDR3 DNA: TGTGCCAGCTCTTATCAGGGGGCGAACACTGAAGCTTTCTTT.

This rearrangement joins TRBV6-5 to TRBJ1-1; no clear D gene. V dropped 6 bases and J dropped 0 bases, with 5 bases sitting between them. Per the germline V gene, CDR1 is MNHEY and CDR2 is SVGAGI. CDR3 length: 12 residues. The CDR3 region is CASRTLNTEAFF. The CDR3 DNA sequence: TGTGCCAGCAGGACCCTGAACACTGAAGCTTTCTTT.

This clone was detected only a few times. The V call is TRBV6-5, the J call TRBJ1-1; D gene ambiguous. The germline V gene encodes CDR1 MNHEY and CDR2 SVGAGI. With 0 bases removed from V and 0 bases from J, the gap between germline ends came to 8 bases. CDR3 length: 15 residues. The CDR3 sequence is CASSYSWTVNTEAFF. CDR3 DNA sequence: TGTGCCAGCAGTTACTCTTGGACTGTGAACACTGAAGCTTTCTTT.